The 13 T cell receptor beta chains below all came from one sample that was sequenced in a study of identical twins. TCRdb recomputed calls from the 5' RACE reads with MiXCR, one row per CDR3 protein. The profile covers more than 350,000 distinct CDR3 sequences, with 9% to 10% appearing a single time and 8% to 10% taken by the ten largest. Material for sequencing was naive T cells sorted from blood. Source of these receptors: a woman between 50 and 59 years old in good health.

This clonotype was counted between two and nine times. The rearrangement joins TRBV6-6 to TRBJ2-3; the match to TRBD2 covers 12 bases. Germline assignment: CDR1 MNHNY and CDR2 SVGAGI (reference sequence). The CDR3 sequence is 18 residues long. J gave up 0 bases and V 6 bases, and 10 bases lay outside the gene matches. The CDR3, as DNA: TGTGCCAGCAGACTAGCGGGAGGCGGCGTTGACAGCACAGATACGCAGTATTTT. Its translation: CASRLAGGGVDSTDTQYF.

This clonotype was detected only a few times. The V call is TRBV24-1, the J call TRBJ2-5; possible D gene TRBD1, 5 bases. Germline values: CDR1 KGHDR, CDR2 SFDVKD. V was pared by 3 bases and J by 4 bases, with 8 bases between. The CDR3 is 13 amino acids. CDR3 sequence: CATSDIRGETQYF. CDR3 in DNA: TGTGCCACCAGTGATATAAGGGGAGAGACCCAGTACTTC.

This rearrangement joins TRBV10-2 to TRBJ2-7; TRBD2 matches at 8 bases. The CDR3 length is 14 residues. The germline gives CDR1 WSHSY, CDR2 SAAADI. With V trimmed by 3 bases and J by 5 bases, 6 bases remained unmatched. The CDR3 loop reads CASSDGGDVDEQYV. The CDR3 coding sequence is TGCGCCAGCAGTGACGGGGGGGACGTCGACGAGCAGTACGTC.

V usage is TRBV29-1 and J usage is TRBJ2-3; TRBD1 aligns across 9 bases. The V gene end was trimmed by 6 bases and the J gene end by 4 bases; junction bases not matched to a gene: 8. CDR1 is SQVTM and CDR2 is ANQGSEA in the germline V gene. This CDR3 spans 14 amino acids. The CDR3 coding sequence is TGCAGCGTGTCGAGGACAGGGGCCGCAGATACGCAGTATTTT. The encoded protein is CSVSRTGAADTQYF.

The V and J genes are TRBV6-6 and TRBJ2-1, with D possibly TRBD2 on 5 matching bases. CDR3 length: 14 amino acids. V gave up 6 bases and J gave up 9 bases, with 18 bases separating them. The germline V gene encodes CDR1 MNHNY and CDR2 SVGAGI (reference sequence). CDR3 in amino acids: CASSTTVSGTEQFF. The CDR3 DNA sequence: TGTGCCAGCAGCACCACAGTGAGCGGTACTGAGCAGTTCTTC.

This clonotype appeared a few times. The chain links TRBV25-1 to TRBJ1-1; 7 positions agree with TRBD1. The germline CDR1 and CDR2 sequences are MGHDK and SYGVNS. The CDR3 spans 13 residues. J lost 9 bases, V lost 4 bases, and 8 bases had no gene match. The DNA for the CDR3 is TGTGCCAGCAGTGCCACCGGGACAGATAAAGCTTTCTTT. Translating it yields CASSATGTDKAFF. Variable domain in full (rest from reference TRBV25-1 and TRBJ1-1): EADIYQTPRYLVIGTGKKITLECSQTMGHDKMYWYQQDPGMELHLIHYSYGVNSTEKGDLSSESTVSRIRTEHFPLTLESARPSHTSQYLCASSATGTDKAFFGQGTRLTVV.

Many counts were recorded for this clonotype. This rearrangement joins TRBV3-1 to TRBJ1-1; maybe TRBD1 (5 bases). CDR3 length equals 14 residues. The ends were cut back, 5 bases at V and 1 base at J, with 11 bases in the middle. Germline assignment: CDR1 LGHDT and CDR2 YNNKEL (reference sequence). CDR3 protein: CASSGRQKNTEAFF. The CDR3 DNA follows: TGTGCCAGCAGCGGACGACAGAAGAACACTGAAGCTTTCTTT.

The rearrangement uses TRBV7-2 and TRBJ2-1; 7 bases fit TRBD1. The length of the CDR3 is 16 residues. The germline gives CDR1 SGHTA, CDR2 FQGNSA. J gave up 0 bases and V 4 bases, and 6 bases lay outside the gene matches. As DNA, the CDR3 is TGTGCCAGCAGCTCCCCAACAGGGGCCTCCTACAATGAGCAGTTCTTC. Protein sequence: CASSSPTGASYNEQFF.

There are a few counts of this clonotype. V and J are TRBV18 and TRBJ1-2, with TRBD1 as a possible D gene (6 bases). The CDR3 is made up of 16 amino acids. V was pared by 3 bases and J by 7 bases, with 21 bases between. Germline CDR1 is KGHSH and CDR2 is LQKENI. The CDR3 loop is CASSPLPGTGGPGYTF. The CDR3 DNA follows: TGTGCCAGCTCACCTCTTCCGGGTACGGGGGGCCCTGGCTACACCTTC.

V gene TRBV20-1 combines with J gene TRBJ2-2, with a weak D call TRBD2 (5 bases). Trimming removed 4 bases at V and 1 base at J, with 10 bases between. CDR1 is DFQATT, CDR2 SNEGSKA, per germline (reference sequence). This CDR3 spans 14 amino acids. In DNA form, the CDR3 reads TGCAGTGCTAATCCGGGGAGGAACACCGGGGAGCTGTTTTTT. Encoded protein: CSANPGRNTGELFF.

CDR3 DNA sequence: TGCGCCAGCAGCTTGGTGGCGGATCACACCGGGGAGCTGTTTTTT. This translates into CASSLVADHTGELFF. This chain connects TRBV5-1 to TRBJ2-2, with D unresolved. The CDR3 runs to 15 residues. Trimming took off 0 bases at V and 3 bases at J, with 9 bases between the two ends. The V gene's germline CDR1 is SGHRS and CDR2 YFSETQ.

The V call is TRBV5-1, the J call TRBJ2-7, with TRBD2 as a possible D gene (5 bases). V was pared by 1 base and J by 4 bases, with 15 bases between. The CDR3 runs to 15 residues. Germline lookup yields CDR1 SGHRS and CDR2 YFSETQ. CDR3 loop: CASSLLGLAAYEQYF. CDR3 in DNA: TGCGCCAGCAGCTTGCTCGGTCTAGCAGCATACGAGCAGTACTTC.

This clonotype has a handful of counts. CDR3 residues: CASSKRGPANYGYTF. The CDR3 DNA reads TGTGCCAGCAGCAAAAGGGGCCCAGCTAACTATGGCTACACCTTC. V and J are TRBV21-1 and TRBJ1-2. TRBV21-1 is listed as a pseudogene. The CDR3 is 15 residues long.